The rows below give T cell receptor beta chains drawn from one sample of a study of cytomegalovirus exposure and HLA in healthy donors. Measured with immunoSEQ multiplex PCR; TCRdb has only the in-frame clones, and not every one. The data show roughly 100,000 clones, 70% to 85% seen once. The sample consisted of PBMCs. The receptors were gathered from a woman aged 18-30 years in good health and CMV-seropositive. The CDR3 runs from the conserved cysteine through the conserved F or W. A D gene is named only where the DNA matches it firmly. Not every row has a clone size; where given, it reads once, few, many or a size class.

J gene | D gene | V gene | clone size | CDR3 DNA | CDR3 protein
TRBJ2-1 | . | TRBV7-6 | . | TGTGCCAGCAGCTTAGTATTCGCTAGCCCCTACAATGAGCAGTTCTTC | CASSLVFASPYNEQFF
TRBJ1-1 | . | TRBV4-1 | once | TGCGCCAGCAGCCGGGCATCGGGGGAAGCTTTCTTT | CASSRASGEAFF
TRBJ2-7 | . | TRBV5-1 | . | TGCGCCAGCAGCTTGCTCCCGCTTTGGTTAGCGGACTCCTACGAGCAGTACTTC | CASSLLPLWLADSYEQYF
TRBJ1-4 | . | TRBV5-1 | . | TGCGCCAGCAGGGGCAGATCAACTAATGAAAAACTGTTTTTT | CASRGRSTNEKLFF
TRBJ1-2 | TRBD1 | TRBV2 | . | TGTGCCAGCAGTGAGGGGACAGGAATCGGCTACACCTTC | CASSEGTGIGYTF
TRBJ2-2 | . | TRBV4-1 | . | TGCGCCAGCAGCCAAGAAGGTGTGGCGGGAATCACCGGGGAGCTGTTTTTT | CASSQEGVAGITGELFF
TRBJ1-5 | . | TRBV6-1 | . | TGTGCCAGCAGTGGGGAGAACAGGGTGTACGCTCAGCATTTT | CASSGENRVYAQHF
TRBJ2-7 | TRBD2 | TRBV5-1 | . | TGCGCCAGCAGCTCCAGCGGGGCTTACGAGCAGTACTTC | CASSSSGAYEQYF
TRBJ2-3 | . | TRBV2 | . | TGTGCCAGCAGTGGGCAGGGATGGACAGATACGCAGTATTTT | CASSGQGWTDTQYF
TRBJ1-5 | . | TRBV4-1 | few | TGCGCCAGCAGCCAGATTTCGAGCCGGGACATCAATCAGCCCCAGCATTTT | CASSQISSRDINQPQHF
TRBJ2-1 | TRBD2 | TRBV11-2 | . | TGTGCCAGCAGCTTGGGACTAGCGTCCCCGCGGGAGCAGTTCTTC | CASSLGLASPREQFF
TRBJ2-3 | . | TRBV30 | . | TGTGCCTGGAGTCGGGACACGAGAAGCACAGATACGCAGTATTTT | CAWSRDTRSTDTQYF
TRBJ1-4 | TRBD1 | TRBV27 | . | TGTGCCAGCAGAAAGGGACAGGGAAATGAAAAACTGTTTTTT | CASRKGQGNEKLFF
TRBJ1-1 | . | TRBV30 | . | TGTGCCTGGAGTAAAAGAAAACAGGGAGGGACTGAAGCTTTCTTT | CAWSKRKQGGTEAFF